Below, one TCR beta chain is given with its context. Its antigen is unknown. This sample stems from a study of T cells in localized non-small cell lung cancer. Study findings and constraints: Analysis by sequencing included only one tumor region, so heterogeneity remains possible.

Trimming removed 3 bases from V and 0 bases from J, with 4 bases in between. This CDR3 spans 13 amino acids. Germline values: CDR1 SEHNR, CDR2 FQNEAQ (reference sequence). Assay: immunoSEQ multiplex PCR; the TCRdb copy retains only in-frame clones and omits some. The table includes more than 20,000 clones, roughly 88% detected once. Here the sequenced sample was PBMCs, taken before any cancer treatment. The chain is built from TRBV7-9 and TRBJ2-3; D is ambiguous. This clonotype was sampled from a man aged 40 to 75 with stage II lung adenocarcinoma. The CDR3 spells CASSLGSTDTQYF. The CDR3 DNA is TGTGCCAGCAGCTTGGGGAGCACAGATACGCAGTATTTT.